This T cell receptor (beta chain) was documented in a study of T cell clonality in common variable immunodeficiency. Overall study findings and caveats: In common variable immunodeficiency, TCR beta chains reportedly carried fewer deletions and N-nucleotide insertions. The cause of increased CVID clonality remains unclear without subpopulation sequencing. Compared with healthy controls, CVID subjects showed increased TCRbeta clonality, mostly in about a third.

Ten or more counts support this clone. The antigen remains unidentified. Read sequence stops 3 residues before the CDR3 end, and the germline J gene provides the missing end. Germline V lookup: CDR1 KGHSH, CDR2 LQKENI. There are 14 residues in the CDR3. V trimming: 6 bases; J trimming: 5 bases; junction bases outside the gene matches: 4. Assay: immunoSEQ multiplex PCR; the TCRdb copy retains only in-frame clones and omits some. This sample comprises approximately 40,000 clones, none seen once only. The sequencing sample was made of peripheral blood mononuclear cells. The rearrangement uses TRBV18 and TRBJ2-7, with TRBD2 identical over 13 bases. The sequence was obtained from a person aged 18-70 years in good health. CDR3: CASSPGTSGNEQYF. The sequenced CDR3 bases are TGTGCCAGCTCCCCCGGGACTAGCGGGAACGAG.